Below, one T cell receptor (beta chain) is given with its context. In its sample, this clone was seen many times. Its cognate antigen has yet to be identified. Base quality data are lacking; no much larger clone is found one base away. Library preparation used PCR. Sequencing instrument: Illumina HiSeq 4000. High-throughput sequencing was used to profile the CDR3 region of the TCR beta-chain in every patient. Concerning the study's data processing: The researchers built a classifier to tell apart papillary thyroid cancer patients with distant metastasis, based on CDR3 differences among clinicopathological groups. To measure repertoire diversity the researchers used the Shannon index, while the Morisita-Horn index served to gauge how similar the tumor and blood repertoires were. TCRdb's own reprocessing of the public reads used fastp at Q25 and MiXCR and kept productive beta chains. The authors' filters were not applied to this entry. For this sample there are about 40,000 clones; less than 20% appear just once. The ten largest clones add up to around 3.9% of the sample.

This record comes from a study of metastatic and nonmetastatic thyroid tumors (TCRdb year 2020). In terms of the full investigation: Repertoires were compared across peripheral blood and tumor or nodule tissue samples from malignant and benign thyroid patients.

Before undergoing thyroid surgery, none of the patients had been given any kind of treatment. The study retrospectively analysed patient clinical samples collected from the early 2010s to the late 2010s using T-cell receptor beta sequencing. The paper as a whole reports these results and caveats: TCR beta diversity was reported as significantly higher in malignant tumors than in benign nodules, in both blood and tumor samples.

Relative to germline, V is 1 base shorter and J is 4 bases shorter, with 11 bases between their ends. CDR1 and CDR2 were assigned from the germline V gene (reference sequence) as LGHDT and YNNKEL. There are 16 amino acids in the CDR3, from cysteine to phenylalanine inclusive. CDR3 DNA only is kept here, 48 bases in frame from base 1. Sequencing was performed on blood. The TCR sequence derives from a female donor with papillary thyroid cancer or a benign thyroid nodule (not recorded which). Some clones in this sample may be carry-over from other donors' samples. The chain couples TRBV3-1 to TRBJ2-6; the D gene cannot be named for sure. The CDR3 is CASSQVAGSGANVLTF. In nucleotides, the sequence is TGTGCCAGCAGCCAAGTAGCTGGTTCCGGGGCCAACGTCCTGACTTTC.